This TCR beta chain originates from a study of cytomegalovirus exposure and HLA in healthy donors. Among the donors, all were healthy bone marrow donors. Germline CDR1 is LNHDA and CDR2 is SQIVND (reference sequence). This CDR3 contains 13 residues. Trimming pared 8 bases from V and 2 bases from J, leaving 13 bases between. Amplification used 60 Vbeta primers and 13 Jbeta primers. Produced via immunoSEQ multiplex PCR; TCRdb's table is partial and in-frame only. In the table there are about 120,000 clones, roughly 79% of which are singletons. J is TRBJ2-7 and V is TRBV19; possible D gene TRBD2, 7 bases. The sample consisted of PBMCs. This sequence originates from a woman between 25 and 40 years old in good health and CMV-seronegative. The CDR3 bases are TGTGCCAGTGGCCTGGGGGGGCCCTACGAGCAGTACTTC. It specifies CASGLGGPYEQYF.